This TCR beta chain was sequenced during a study of shared clonotypes between healthy human individuals. The study, taken as a whole, reports: Rarefaction showed sorted-subset sequencing was incomplete despite large depth.

It was CD45RO-negative cells, positively selected for CCR7, that made up naive CD8 cells, with terminally differentiated effector memory CD45RA+ cells excluded. Looked up from germline, CDR1 is MDHEN and CDR2 is SYDVKM. The V end was cut by 6 bases, the J end by 4 bases, with 10 bases between. The CDR3 has 12 residues. A note on this clone: Its antigen is not known.

The protocol was immunoSEQ multiplex PCR, while the TCRdb copy is restricted to in-frame clones and leaves out a portion. The sample has around 2,000,000 clones, 93% seen once; the top ten hold 1.5% to 2%. The receptor was isolated from a man between 18 and 35 years old in good health. Some clones in this sample may be carry-over from other donors' samples. Input material: naive CD8+ T cells from PBMCs. The chain combines TRBV28 with TRBJ2-7; D unresolved. The CDR3 coding sequence is TGTGCCAGCAGCCAGGACGCATACGAGCAGTACTTC. Protein: CASSQDAYEQYF. Looking up the rest from reference TRBV28 and TRBJ2-7 gives the full variable domain: DVKVTQSSRYLVKRTGEKVFLECVQDMDHENMFWYRQDPGLGLRLIYFSYDVKMKEKGDIPEGYSVSREKKERFSLILESASTNQTSMYLCASSQDAYEQYFGPGTRLTVT.